Below, 20 T cell receptor beta chains from the same sample are listed, as sequenced in a study of Ad26.COV2.S vaccination and SARS-CoV-2 variants. Only in-frame clones appear in the TCRdb table, and some are missing; sequencing was by immunoSEQ multiplex PCR. The table shows around 450,000 clones, with approximately 92% occurring only once. The treatment was: 15 to 20 received Ad26.COV2.S at low or high dose, single or two shots; about 5 received placebo; per-sample allocation not given. The samples date from day 63 after the first vaccine or placebo injection. The sample was peripheral blood, taken in a trial of Ad26.COV2.S vaccine versus placebo. Receptors originate from a person aged 18-60 years who received the Ad26.COV2.S COVID-19 vaccine or a placebo.

The chain employs TRBV12-3 or TRBV12-4 and TRBJ2-7; perhaps TRBD1 as D (5 bases). The V gene lost 6 bases and the J gene lost 2 bases, with 11 bases spanning the gap. The CDR3 is made up of 13 amino acids. The chain's CDR3 is CASRDTGTYEQYF. The CDR3 nucleotides read TGTGCCAGCAGGGATACAGGAACCTACGAGCAGTACTTC.

J is TRBJ2-7 and V is TRBV6-2 or TRBV6-3; D tentatively reads TRBD1 or TRBD2 (5 bases each). CDR1 is MNHEY and CDR2 is SVGEGT in the germline V gene. Trimming removed 6 bases at V and 3 bases at J, with 18 bases between. This CDR3 contains 15 residues. The CDR3 sequence is CASRPHRDGFYEQYF. DNA for the CDR3: TGTGCCAGCAGACCTCACCGGGACGGCTTCTACGAGCAGTACTTC.

The V gene is TRBV29-1, the J gene TRBJ2-7; D might be TRBD1 (6 bases). The V and J ends lost 3 bases and 1 base respectively, with 7 bases between them. CDR3 length: 12 residues. Per the germline V gene, CDR1 is SQVTM and CDR2 is ANQGSEA. CDR3 sequence: CSVEDSSYEQYF. The DNA for the CDR3 is TGCAGCGTTGAGGACAGTTCCTACGAGCAGTACTTC.

The chain is built from TRBV3-1 (or the pseudogene TRBV3-2) and TRBJ2-7; possible D gene TRBD2, 6 bases. V shed 0 bases and J shed 3 bases, with 6 bases lying between them. From germline, CDR1 is LGHDT and CDR2 YNNKEL (reference sequence). The CDR3 extends over 13 amino acids. CDR3 sequence: CASSQDGGYEQYF. The DNA for the CDR3 is TGTGCCAGCAGCCAAGACGGGGGCTACGAGCAGTACTTC.

The gene calls are TRBV30 and TRBJ1-5; D call uncertain. The germline gives CDR1 GTSNPN, CDR2 SVGIG (reference sequence). The ends were cut back, 6 bases at V and 4 bases at J, with 13 bases in the middle. The CDR3 totals 13 residues. CDR3 DNA: TGTGCCTGTGCGAGTGGGTCGAATCAGCCCCAGCATTTT. Protein product: CACASGSNQPQHF.

V and J are TRBV6-2 or TRBV6-3 and TRBJ1-1, with 8 positions matching TRBD1. The CDR3 has 16 residues. With 4 bases clipped from V and 1 base from J, the junction kept 8 bases outside the gene matches. Germline-derived CDR1 and CDR2 are MNHEY and SVGEGT. CDR3 DNA: TGTGCCAGCAGTTCGGTGCAGGGGGCCTGGAACACTGAAGCTTTCTTT. Translated, it gives CASSSVQGAWNTEAFF.

The J gene is TRBJ2-3, the V gene TRBV5-6, with 8 bases aligning to TRBD2. Trimming removed 0 bases from V and 5 bases from J; junction bases left unmatched: 5. Germline V gene lookup returns CDR1 SGHDT and CDR2 YYEEEE. This CDR3 contains 15 residues. The chain's CDR3 is CASSLEGGRLDTQYF. DNA for the CDR3: TGTGCCAGCAGCTTGGAAGGCGGGAGGCTAGATACGCAGTATTTT.

The chain employs TRBV29-1 and TRBJ2-7; TRBD1 aligns across 7 bases. Trimming cost V 7 bases and J 2 bases; bases outside gene matches: 5. There are 12 residues in the CDR3. The germline gives CDR1 SQVTM, CDR2 ANQGSEA. CDR3 residues: CSAKGTAYEQYF. CDR3 bases: TGCAGCGCAAAAGGGACAGCCTACGAGCAGTACTTC.

CDR3 amino acids: CSASSDSTYEQYF. CDR3 coding DNA: TGCAGTGCTAGTTCTGACAGCACCTACGAGCAGTACTTC. This chain links TRBV20-1 with TRBJ2-7; maybe TRBD1 (5 bases). CDR1 is DFQATT and CDR2 is SNEGSKA in the germline V gene (reference sequence). Trimming took 3 bases from V and 2 from J, leaving 11 bases between them. This CDR3 spans 13 amino acids.

V gene TRBV18 combines with J gene TRBJ2-1; 16 bases align to TRBD2. Germline assignment: CDR1 KGHSH and CDR2 LQKENI. This CDR3 is 18 amino acids long. Germline trimming cut 3 bases from V and 8 bases from J; bases unmatched to any gene: 10. The CDR3 is CASSPGQGTSGRADEQFF. CDR3 DNA: TGTGCCAGCTCACCGGGACAGGGGACTAGCGGGAGGGCCGATGAGCAGTTCTTC.

The chain is built from TRBV11-2 and TRBJ2-7; 7 bases are shared with TRBD1. The length of the CDR3 is 13 residues. Germline-derived CDR1 and CDR2 are SGHAT and FQNNGV. Trimming cost V 2 bases and J 6 bases; bases outside gene matches: 4. DNA of the CDR3: TGTGCCAGCAGCTTACTCGCAGGGGGCGAGCAGTACTTC. This encodes CASSLLAGGEQYF.

This chain connects TRBV7-9 to TRBJ1-5; D remains ambiguous. This CDR3 is built from 12 residues. The germline V gene has CDR1 SEHNR and CDR2 FQNEAQ (reference sequence). The germline V and J ends were trimmed by 8 bases and 5 bases, with 10 bases remaining between them. CDR3 region: CASGKGDQPQHF. CDR3 nucleotides: TGTGCCAGCGGGAAAGGCGATCAGCCCCAGCATTTT.

This chain uses TRBV28 with TRBJ1-3; TRBD1 matches at 8 bases. CDR1 is MDHEN and CDR2 is SYDVKM in the germline V gene. V trimming: 6 bases; J trimming: 5 bases; junction bases outside the gene matches: 6. The CDR3 has 14 residues. The chain's CDR3 is CASSPWTGRNTIYF. CDR3 nucleotide sequence: TGTGCCAGCAGCCCCTGGACAGGGCGAAACACCATATATTTT.

The rearrangement links TRBV19 to TRBJ1-5; D call uncertain. This CDR3 has 15 amino acids. Between the trimmed V and J ends, which lost 3 bases and 0 bases, there was a span of 9 bases. Germline V gene sequence: CDR1 LNHDA, CDR2 SQIVND (reference sequence). DNA of the CDR3: TGTGCCAGTAGTATCGCCAGCAATAGCAATCAGCCCCAGCATTTT. Translated, it gives CASSIASNSNQPQHF.

The V call is TRBV30, the J call TRBJ2-1; 7 bases are a match to TRBD1. This CDR3 spans 13 amino acids. V lost 4 bases, J lost 3 bases, and 3 bases stayed unmatched. Germline CDR1 and CDR2: GTSNPN and SVGIG (reference sequence). CDR3 in DNA: TGTGCCTGGAACAGGGGTAACTACAATGAGCAGTTCTTC. It encodes CAWNRGNYNEQFF.

V is TRBV10-3 and J is TRBJ1-1; D possibly corresponds to TRBD1 (5 bases). The germline V gene has CDR1 ENHRY and CDR2 SYGVKD. This CDR3 has 13 residues. The ends were cut back, 6 bases at V and 5 bases at J, with 13 bases in the middle. This chain's CDR3 is CAIRTSEGTEAFF. The CDR3 DNA is TGTGCCATCAGAACGTCAGAGGGGACTGAAGCTTTCTTT.

The count of this clone is one. The genes are TRBV29-1 and TRBJ2-7, with D tentatively TRBD1 or TRBD2 (5 bases each). Trimming took 7 bases from V and 0 from J, leaving 13 bases between them. CDR3 size: 13 residues. Germline CDR1 SQVTM, CDR2 ANQGSEA. CDR3 coding DNA: TGCAGCGCGAGTGGGGGTAGCTCCTACGAGCAGTACTTC. Translated: CSASGGSSYEQYF.

V usage is TRBV7-9 and J usage is TRBJ1-2; D unresolved. CDR1 is SEHNR and CDR2 is FQNEAQ in the germline V gene (reference sequence). The CDR3 runs 13 residues. The V gene lost 5 bases and the J gene lost 4 bases, with 11 bases spanning the gap. The CDR3 sequence: CASSPGLGYGYTF. The DNA of the CDR3 is TGTGCCAGCAGCCCGGGTTTGGGCTATGGCTACACCTTC.

The chain combines TRBV6-5 with TRBJ1-5; the D gene is possibly TRBD1 (6 bases). Germline assignment: CDR1 MNHEY and CDR2 SVGAGI. The length of the CDR3 is 15 residues. The germline V and J ends were trimmed by 0 bases and 5 bases, with 11 bases remaining between them. This chain's CDR3 is CASSYSGQQDQPQHF. The DNA of the CDR3 is TGTGCCAGCAGTTACTCAGGACAGCAGGATCAGCCCCAGCATTTT.

The chain links TRBV28 to TRBJ2-1; 8 bases are shared with TRBD2. This CDR3 is built from 19 residues. The germline V gene has CDR1 MDHEN and CDR2 SYDVKM. V shed 3 bases and J 3 bases; nucleotides not matched to a gene: 16. CDR3 DNA: TGTGCCAGCAGTTTCCCCCCGGGGGGGGCGGGAGTTCTCTACAATGAGCAGTTCTTC. Translation gives CASSFPPGGAGVLYNEQFF.